One sample yielded the 18 T cell receptor beta chains listed below, sequenced in a study of T cells after yellow fever vaccination. TCRdb processed the 5' RACE reads anew with MiXCR; each CDR3 protein has one entry. The sample contains some 400,000 distinct CDR3 sequences, over 15% of which appear only once. The material was PBMCs, obtained before the yellow fever booster vaccination. The receptors stem from a man aged 18 to 30 who received the YFV17D yellow fever vaccine.

This clonotype was recorded a few times. The rearrangement joins TRBV7-2 to TRBJ1-2; D unclear. The germline V gene has CDR1 SGHTA and CDR2 FQGNSA. The CDR3 is 14 residues long. V dropped 1 base and J dropped 0 bases, with 6 bases sitting between them. CDR3 sequence (DNA): TGTGCCAGCAGCTTAGAGAGGACTAACTATGGCTACACCTTC. It translates to CASSLERTNYGYTF.

A few counts support this clonotype. This chain joins TRBV4-3 and TRBJ1-2; D not certain. The germline gives CDR1 LGHNA, CDR2 YSLEER. CDR3 length: 13 amino acids. V dropped 1 base and J dropped 6 bases, with 9 bases sitting between them. DNA for the CDR3: TGCGCCAGCAGCCAAGTCCGGGAAGATGGCTACACCTTC. Amino acid sequence: CASSQVREDGYTF.

The rearrangement links TRBV5-1 to TRBJ2-1; 14 bases fit TRBD2. The CDR3 loop spans 17 amino acids. V lost 4 bases to trimming and J lost 6 bases; unmatched junction nucleotides: 9. Germline lookup yields CDR1 SGHRS and CDR2 YFSETQ. The DNA of the CDR3 is TGCGCCAGCAGCCCAGGACTAGCGGGGGGCGCAATCAATGAGCAGTTCTTC. This sequence encodes CASSPGLAGGAINEQFF.

V gene TRBV10-3 combines with J gene TRBJ2-3; 8 nucleotides match TRBD1. The length of the CDR3 is 16 residues. V lost 2 bases to trimming and J lost 1 base; unmatched junction nucleotides: 5. The V gene's germline CDR1 is ENHRY and CDR2 SYGVKD. The CDR3 region is CAISEPTGDGTDTQYF. In DNA form, the CDR3 reads TGTGCCATCAGTGAGCCGACAGGGGACGGCACAGATACGCAGTATTTT.

This clonotype was counted between two and nine times. This chain connects TRBV6-1 to TRBJ1-2; 10 bases line up with TRBD1. The V gene's germline CDR1 is MNHNS and CDR2 SASEGT. Losses at the gene ends were 4 bases for V and 7 bases for J; bases not matched to a gene: 6. The CDR3 extends over 14 amino acids. The chain's CDR3 is CASSGQGAYGGYTF. The DNA of the CDR3 is TGTGCCAGCAGTGGACAGGGGGCCTACGGTGGCTACACCTTC.

This clonotype was seen at least ten times. The chain links TRBV7-2 to TRBJ1-2, with TRBD1 identical over 7 bases. In germline, CDR1 is SGHTA, CDR2 FQGNSA. V trimming: 5 bases; J trimming: 4 bases; junction bases outside the gene matches: 4. The CDR3 has 13 residues. The CDR3 bases are TGTGCCAGCAGCAAAGACAGGGTCTATGGCTACACCTTC. It codes for CASSKDRVYGYTF.

J is TRBJ1-6 and V is TRBV11-2, with TRBD1 matching 7 bases. The CDR3 has 15 residues. The V segment lost 5 bases and the J segment 10 bases; nucleotides outside the gene matches: 11. Germline-derived CDR1 and CDR2 are SGHAT and FQNNGV. CDR3 in DNA: TGTGCCAGCAGCGGCACGGGCCCAGGGGGGTCACCCCTCCACTTT. It translates to CASSGTGPGGSPLHF.

This chain uses TRBV9 with TRBJ2-1; TRBD2 matches at 9 bases. Germline-derived CDR1 and CDR2 are SGDLS and YYNGEE. The CDR3 runs to 15 residues. Trimming cost V 5 bases and J 5 bases; bases outside gene matches: 8. The DNA for the CDR3 is TGTGCCAGCAGTGACTCTAGCGGGGTCGACAATGAGCAGTTCTTC. This translates into CASSDSSGVDNEQFF. The full variable domain, with the rest looked up from reference TRBV9 and TRBJ2-1, is DSGVTQTPKHLITATGQRVTLRCSPRSGDLSVYWYQQSLDQGLQFLIQYYNGEERAKGNILERFSAQQFPDLHSELNLSSLELGDSALYFCASSDSSGVDNEQFFGPGTRLTVL.

The chain couples TRBV7-9 to TRBJ1-4; TRBD1 matches 9 bases. Trimming took 4 bases from V and 8 from J; bases not matched to a gene: 5. Germline V gene data show CDR1 as SEHNR and CDR2 as FQNEAQ (reference sequence). This CDR3 is built from 14 residues. The CDR3 sequence is CASSYGQGKEKLFF. The CDR3 coding sequence is TGTGCCAGCAGCTATGGACAGGGGAAGGAAAAACTGTTTTTT.

The chain couples TRBV4-2 to TRBJ1-6; D unclear. Trimming removed 1 base from V and 14 bases from J, with 9 bases in between. Germline loops: CDR1 LGHNA, CDR2 YNFKEQ. The CDR3 sequence is 12 residues long. CDR3 loop: CASSQVSETLHF. The DNA for the CDR3 is TGTGCCAGCAGCCAAGTATCGGAGACCCTCCACTTT.

The chain links TRBV4-2 to TRBJ2-2, with TRBD2 as a possible D gene (6 bases). V was shortened by 4 bases and J by 0 bases, with 9 bases between the two germline ends. The germline V gene has CDR1 LGHNA and CDR2 YNFKEQ. The CDR3 contains 15 residues. CDR3 protein: CASSPRRANTGELFF. In nucleotides, the CDR3 is TGTGCCAGCAGCCCCCGGAGGGCGAACACCGGGGAGCTGTTTTTT.

A few counts support this clonotype. The rearrangement uses TRBV10-3 and TRBJ2-3; D may be TRBD1 or TRBD2 (5 bases each). Germline V gene lookup returns CDR1 ENHRY and CDR2 SYGVKD. This CDR3 contains 16 residues. Deletions cut 6 bases from V and 0 bases from J, with 16 bases between. The CDR3 DNA reads TGTGCCATCAGCCCGGGACGAGGGGCCAGCACAGATACGCAGTATTTT. Its protein product is CAISPGRGASTDTQYF.

This clonotype was seen just once. The chain carries TRBV21-1 and TRBJ1-4. TRBV21-1 is described as a pseudogene. The CDR3 loop spans 12 amino acids. CDR3 coding DNA: TGTGCCAGCAGCAAATGGCAAGAAATACTGTTTTTT. Translating it yields CASSKWQEILFF.

This clonotype was counted between two and nine times. The chain employs TRBV20-1 and TRBJ2-7; the D gene is possibly TRBD1 (6 bases). The CDR3 is 15 residues long. Germline V gene data show CDR1 as DFQATT and CDR2 as SNEGSKA (reference sequence). With 5 bases removed from V and 2 bases from J, the gap between germline ends came to 19 bases. The CDR3, as DNA: TGCAGTGCTTCATTCTCCGGGACACAAACCTACGAGCAGTACGTC. This sequence encodes CSASFSGTQTYEQYV.

The chain joins TRBV20-1 to TRBJ1-1; perhaps TRBD1 as D (6 bases). Per the germline V gene, CDR1 is DFQATT and CDR2 is SNEGSKA (reference sequence). Trimming shortened V by 3 bases and J by 5 bases, and 10 bases separated the two germline ends. This CDR3 has 12 residues. The CDR3 is CSASRGRTEAFF. CDR3 nucleotides: TGCAGTGCTAGTCGGGGGCGAACTGAAGCTTTCTTT.

The gene calls are TRBV10-3 and TRBJ2-7; TRBD1 is a possible D gene (5 bases). There are 15 residues in the CDR3. V was pared by 0 bases and J by 9 bases, with 18 bases between. Germline CDR1 and CDR2: ENHRY and SYGVKD. Here the CDR3 DNA reads TGTGCCATCAGTGAGTCATGGGAAGGGGCAGCTCGGCAGTACTTC. It is translated as CAISESWEGAARQYF.

This clonotype occurred many times. This chain connects TRBV20-1 to TRBJ2-7, with TRBD1 matching 7 bases. The CDR3 is made up of 15 amino acids. Per the germline V gene, CDR1 is DFQATT and CDR2 is SNEGSKA (reference sequence). Germline trimming cut 6 bases from V and 2 bases from J; bases unmatched to any gene: 13. CDR3 coding DNA: TGCAGTGCCTCGCGCCCAGGGGGACGTGCCTACGAGCAGTACTTC. It codes for CSASRPGGRAYEQYF.

The chain recombines TRBV7-6 with TRBJ2-1; no clear D. V lost 4 bases and J lost 10, with 14 bases in between. From germline, CDR1 is SGHVS and CDR2 FNYEAQ. The CDR3 runs to 13 residues. Written as DNA, the CDR3 is TGTGCCAGCAGCTCCCCTGGGGTTCCCGAGCAGTTCTTC. Translated: CASSSPGVPEQFF.